What follows are 20 T cell receptor beta chains derived from one specimen sequenced in a study of blood T cell repertoires in COVID-19. Using immunoSEQ multiplex PCR, the repertoire was profiled, and TCRdb retains in-frame clones only, with some absent. Among about 160,000 clones listed, 70% to 85% were seen once. The sequenced sample consisted of peripheral blood. The receptor source for this set is a woman in her thirties or forties with COVID-19, enrolled during active disease.

V usage is TRBV12-3 or TRBV12-4 and J usage is TRBJ2-1; no definite D call. Trimming removed 7 bases at V and 4 bases at J, with 8 bases between. This CDR3 spans 12 amino acids. The DNA of the CDR3 is TGTGCCAGCACGCTAGATTACAATGAGCAGTTCTTC. Translating gives CASTLDYNEQFF.

This chain uses TRBV24-1 with TRBJ2-3; D gene unclear. Trimming left V 9 bases short and J 5 bases short, with 8 bases between. The CDR3 extends over 11 amino acids. Germline V CDR1 and CDR2: KGHDR, SFDVKD. CDR3 loop: CATSTGDTQYF. The CDR3 DNA reads TGTGCCACCTCCACCGGAGATACGCAGTATTTT.

The chain uses TRBV7-2 and TRBJ2-3; perhaps TRBD2 as D (7 bases). The CDR3 is made up of 15 amino acids. V gave up 2 bases and J gave up 1 base, with 10 bases separating them. Germline CDR1 reads SGHTA; CDR2 reads FQGNSA. The chain's CDR3 is CASSLRGGGTDTQYF. CDR3 bases: TGTGCCAGCAGCTTAAGGGGGGGCGGCACAGATACGCAGTATTTT.

This chain connects TRBV5-1 to TRBJ2-1; 7 bases agree with TRBD1. This CDR3 region has 15 residues. Unmatched junction bases numbered 4, after V lost 4 bases and J lost 0 bases. Germline CDR1 reads SGHRS; CDR2 reads YFSETQ. CDR3 coding DNA: TGCGCCAGCAGCCCAGGGGACAGCTCCTACAATGAGCAGTTCTTC. It codes for CASSPGDSSYNEQFF.

This chain connects TRBV7-9 to TRBJ2-2; D is unresolved. The length of the CDR3 is 15 residues. V was cut by 1 base and J by 7 bases, with 13 bases left in between. Per germline, CDR1 SEHNR and CDR2 FQNEAQ (reference sequence). The chain's CDR3 is CASSLVSSLGGELFF. CDR3 nucleotides: TGTGCCAGCAGCTTAGTTTCCTCCCTAGGCGGGGAGCTGTTTTTT.

J is TRBJ1-6 and V is TRBV4-1, with D possibly TRBD1 on 5 matching bases. Germline CDR1 reads MGHRA; CDR2 reads YSYEKL. Trimming stripped 3 bases from V and 5 bases from J, with 20 bases between. The CDR3 contains 18 residues. The chain's CDR3 is CASSHDGLGGRDNSPLHF. In nucleotides, the CDR3 is TGCGCCAGCAGCCATGACGGTCTTGGGGGGAGGGATAATTCACCCCTCCACTTT.

In nucleotides, the CDR3 is TGTGCCAGCAGCCGGGGAGGCTCCTACAATGAGCAGTTCTTC. It yields the protein CASSRGGSYNEQFF. This chain uses TRBV7-3 with TRBJ2-1; tentatively, D is TRBD2 (6 bases). CDR1 and CDR2 from the germline V gene are SGHTA and FQGTGA. This CDR3 comprises 14 residues. The V and J ends lost 5 bases and 0 bases respectively, with 8 bases between them.

This rearrangement joins TRBV4-1 to TRBJ2-2, with D possibly TRBD2 on 6 matching bases. Germline CDR1 is MGHRA and CDR2 is YSYEKL. V was shortened by 1 base and J by 10 bases, with 10 bases between the two germline ends. There are 13 residues in the CDR3. The CDR3, as DNA: TGCGCCAGCAGCCAAGTGGGACTCCAGGAGCTGTTTTTT. Protein: CASSQVGLQELFF.

The rearrangement uses TRBV7-6 and TRBJ1-6; 9 positions agree with TRBD1. The V and J ends lost 1 base and 7 bases, in that order; junction bases with no gene match: 2. This CDR3 contains 15 residues. CDR1 is SGHVS, CDR2 FNYEAQ, per germline. In nucleotides, the CDR3 is TGTGCCAGCAGCTTAGAAGGGACAGGGAATTCACCCCTCCACTTT. Its translation: CASSLEGTGNSPLHF.

The CDR3 sequence is CASSLTPRVDQPQHF. In DNA, the CDR3 is TGTGCCAGCAGCTTAACCCCTCGGGTAGATCAGCCCCAGCATTTT. The rearrangement links TRBV7-2 to TRBJ1-5; no reliable D call. V shed 2 bases and J shed 5 bases, with 13 bases lying between them. Germline lookup yields CDR1 SGHTA and CDR2 FQGNSA. The CDR3 length is 15 residues.

This sequence joins TRBV6-5 and TRBJ1-6; D is unresolved. CDR1 and CDR2 from the germline V gene are MNHEY and SVGAGI. This CDR3 region has 12 residues. Deletions cut 3 bases from V and 7 bases from J, with 4 bases between. CDR3 region: CASSYQNSPLHF. CDR3 coding DNA: TGTGCCAGCAGTTATCAGAATTCACCCCTCCACTTT.

This clone was observed many times. The chain has TRBV4-1 and TRBJ1-5, with 7 bases fitting TRBD1. CDR1 is MGHRA, CDR2 YSYEKL, per germline. V lost 4 bases to trimming and J lost 1 base; unmatched junction nucleotides: 1. The CDR3 totals 14 residues. CDR3 in DNA: TGCGCCAGCAGCCTGGACAGGAGCAATCAGCCCCAGCATTTT. As protein: CASSLDRSNQPQHF.

The chain combines TRBV6-2 or TRBV6-3 with TRBJ1-2; 7 bases map to TRBD1. The CDR3 spans 14 residues. Germline-derived CDR1 and CDR2 are MNHEY and SVGEGT. Germline trimming cut 1 base from V and 6 bases from J; bases unmatched to any gene: 5. CDR3 loop: CASSYYGTAHGYTF. The CDR3 DNA follows: TGTGCCAGCAGTTACTATGGGACAGCCCATGGCTACACCTTC.

This clone was seen a single time. The rearrangement joins TRBV30 to TRBJ1-5, with D maybe TRBD1 (6 bases). Germline values: CDR1 GTSNPN, CDR2 SVGIG (reference sequence). The CDR3 covers 16 residues. Between the trimmed V and J ends, which lost 0 bases and 4 bases, there was a span of 16 bases. The CDR3 sequence is CAWSVPGQPRNQPQHF. The CDR3 DNA sequence: TGTGCCTGGAGTGTACCAGGACAGCCTAGGAATCAGCCCCAGCATTTT.

This clone has more than one count but fewer than ten. The CDR3 protein is CASTRGGLAGEQYF. In nucleotides, the CDR3 is TGTGCCAGCACCCGTGGGGGACTAGCGGGAGAGCAGTACTTC. This sequence joins TRBV3-1 (or the pseudogene TRBV3-2) and TRBJ2-7; 13 bases match TRBD2. Per the germline V gene, CDR1 is LGHDT and CDR2 is YNNKEL (reference sequence). Losses at the gene ends were 7 bases for V and 7 bases for J; bases not matched to a gene: 7. The CDR3 has 14 amino acids.

The chain carries TRBV28 and TRBJ1-3, with 7 positions matching TRBD1. Germline-derived CDR1 and CDR2 are MDHEN and SYDVKM. V was clipped by 6 bases and J by 0 bases; unmatched bases: 2. This CDR3 spans 14 amino acids. The CDR3 sequence is CASRGQSSGNTIYF. The CDR3 nucleotides read TGTGCCAGCAGGGGACAGAGCTCTGGAAACACCATATATTTT.

The CDR3 sequence is CASRGRSYNSPLHF. CDR3 coding DNA: TGTGCCAGCCGGGGGAGGTCCTATAATTCACCCCTCCACTTT. The chain couples TRBV3-1 (or the pseudogene TRBV3-2) to TRBJ1-6, with a possible D match to TRBD1 (5 bases). Germline CDR1 reads LGHDT; CDR2 reads YNNKEL (reference sequence). Trimming removed 8 bases from V and 1 base from J, with 9 bases in between. The CDR3 runs 14 residues.

V and J are TRBV5-1 and TRBJ2-3; 14 bases are shared with TRBD2. Germline CDR1 is SGHRS and CDR2 is YFSETQ. This CDR3 spans 16 amino acids. V lost 3 bases, J lost 5 bases, and 5 bases stayed unmatched. The CDR3 nucleotides read TGCGCCAGCAGCTGGGGACTAGCGGGAGAAGGAGATACGCAGTATTTT. It encodes CASSWGLAGEGDTQYF.

CDR3 bases: TGCGCCAGCAGCTTGGGGACTTCAAGCTCCTACAATGAGCAGTTCTTC. Translation gives CASSLGTSSSYNEQFF. This chain joins TRBV5-1 and TRBJ2-1, with D maybe TRBD2 (5 bases). Germline-derived CDR1 and CDR2 are SGHRS and YFSETQ. V lost 0 bases and J 0 bases, leaving 10 bases between the germline ends. CDR3 length: 16 amino acids.

The rearrangement links TRBV19 to TRBJ1-2; TRBD1 is a possible D gene (6 bases). CDR1 is LNHDA and CDR2 is SQIVND in the germline V gene (reference sequence). The length of the CDR3 is 14 residues. V was cut by 3 bases and J by 4 bases, with 12 bases left in between. CDR3 sequence reads: CASSITSDSYGYTF. CDR3 nucleotide sequence: TGTGCCAGTAGTATCACCTCGGACAGCTATGGCTACACCTTC. Together with reference TRBV19 and TRBJ1-2, the CDR3 gives the full variable domain: DGGITQSPKYLFRKEGQNVTLSCEQNLNHDAMYWYRQDPGQGLRLIYYSQIVNDFQKGDIAEGYSVSREKKESFPLTVTSAQKNPTAFYLCASSITSDSYGYTFGSGTRLTVV.